A single sample gave rise to the 15 T cell receptor beta chains below, sequenced in a study of post-analysis software for immune sequencing data. Study results and limitations: The study found TRBV5-6, TRBV5-1 and TRBV20-1 among five or six TRBV segments more frequent in patients than controls.

Their target antigens are unknown. Researchers reported that TCR beta cDNA libraries carried unique molecular identifiers. TCRdb redid the calling of the PCR reads with MiXCR, one entry per CDR3 protein. The sample carries more than 500,000 distinct CDR3 sequences, under 40% recorded once. Sample: blood. The receptors here all came from a girl aged 2-17 years with multiple sclerosis.

The J gene is TRBJ2-7, the V gene TRBV5-1; D is possibly TRBD2 (5 bases). From germline, CDR1 is SGHRS and CDR2 YFSETQ. The V gene lost 0 bases and the J gene lost 1 base, with 11 bases spanning the gap. The CDR3 is 15 amino acids. The CDR3 region has the DNA TGCGCCAGCAGCTTGGTGGGGAGTTTTTCCTACGAGCAGTACTTC. Protein: CASSLVGSFSYEQYF.

This clonotype was detected a few times. J is TRBJ2-5 and V is TRBV5-1; D gene ambiguous. CDR3 length equals 15 residues. Germline V gene lookup returns CDR1 SGHRS and CDR2 YFSETQ. The V gene lost 1 base and the J gene lost 5 bases, with 15 bases spanning the gap. Written as DNA, the CDR3 is TGCGCCAGCAGCTTGACTGGAAGCGACCGGGAGACCCAGTACTTC. Protein: CASSLTGSDRETQYF.

There are a few counts of this clonotype. The V and J genes are TRBV9 and TRBJ2-7, with 7 bases lining up with TRBD2. The CDR3 sequence is 15 residues long. Trimming at V came to 4 bases and at J to 7 bases, leaving 14 bases not matched to a gene. The germline gives CDR1 SGDLS, CDR2 YYNGEE. The CDR3 region has the DNA TGTGCCAGCAGCAAGGCGGGGGTAGTAGGCGGGGAGCAGTACTTC. Residues: CASSKAGVVGGEQYF.

The table lists this clonotype with a few counts. The chain recombines TRBV20-1 with TRBJ2-3, with 7 positions matching TRBD1. This CDR3 comprises 14 residues. CDR1 and CDR2 (germline): DFQATT, SNEGSKA (reference sequence). Trimming cost V 5 bases and J 0 bases; bases outside gene matches: 5. CDR3 nucleotides: TGCAGTGCTCAAACAGGGGTTAGCACAGATACGCAGTATTTT. This sequence encodes CSAQTGVSTDTQYF.

Only a few counts were recorded for this clonotype. The chain uses TRBV5-6 and TRBJ1-6; possibly TRBD1 for D (5 bases). Trimming removed 0 bases from V and 3 bases from J, with 7 bases in between. Germline-derived CDR1 and CDR2 are SGHDT and YYEEEE. CDR3 length: 15 residues. DNA of the CDR3: TGTGCCAGCAGCTTGGACAGGAGCTATAATTCACCCCTCCACTTT. Its translation: CASSLDRSYNSPLHF.

The chain couples TRBV20-1 to TRBJ2-7; D remains ambiguous. From germline, CDR1 is DFQATT and CDR2 SNEGSKA (reference sequence). This CDR3 is 10 amino acids long. Trimming took off 8 bases at V and 4 bases at J, with 9 bases between the two ends. Here the CDR3 reads CSPSGYEQYF. The CDR3 nucleotides are TGCAGTCCCTCAGGATACGAGCAGTACTTC.

The chain is built from TRBV5-1 and TRBJ2-5, with 10 nucleotides matching TRBD2. Germline values: CDR1 SGHRS, CDR2 YFSETQ. V was pared by 0 bases and J by 1 base, with 3 bases of the junction left unmatched. There are 16 residues in the CDR3. The CDR3 reads CASSLDSGGAQETQYF. In DNA form, the CDR3 reads TGCGCCAGCAGCTTGGACAGCGGGGGGGCCCAAGAGACCCAGTACTTC.

This clonotype was found once. This chain uses TRBV7-3 with TRBJ2-2; D not resolved. Per the germline V gene, CDR1 is SGHTA and CDR2 is FQGTGA. V was cut by 2 bases and J by 4 bases, with 5 bases left in between. The CDR3 consists of 13 residues. The CDR3, as DNA: TGTGCCAGCAGCTTATTTCGCACCGGGGAGCTGTTTTTT. It specifies CASSLFRTGELFF.

In its sample, this clonotype was seen many times. The chain joins TRBV6-4 to TRBJ1-2; 7 bases line up with TRBD1. V lost 6 bases to trimming and J lost 2 bases; unmatched junction nucleotides: 9. CDR3 length: 15 residues. In germline, CDR1 is MRHNA, CDR2 SNTAGT. This CDR3 reads CASSPVAGQNYGYTF. CDR3 bases: TGTGCCAGCAGCCCCGTCGCGGGACAGAACTATGGCTACACCTTC.

Comments on this clonotype: Germline and junction disagree at one end, which may indicate a read error. Written as DNA, the CDR3 is TGCGCCAGCAGCCCCGGACCGACCTCCTGCAATGAGCAGTTCTTC. This translates into CASSPGPTSCNEQFF. This chain links TRBV5-1 with TRBJ2-1; D gene uncertain. The germline V gene encodes CDR1 SGHRS and CDR2 YFSETQ. This CDR3 contains 15 residues.

The V call is TRBV5-1, the J call TRBJ2-7, with 8 positions matching TRBD1. V dropped 2 bases and J dropped 9; count of bases not matched to a gene: 10. Germline CDR1 is SGHRS and CDR2 is YFSETQ. There are 14 residues in the CDR3. The CDR3 sequence: CASSFTPGQDGQYF. DNA of the CDR3: TGCGCCAGCAGCTTTACCCCGGGACAGGATGGGCAGTACTTC.

Concerning this clonotype: The final CDR3 position lacks the conserved phenylalanine or tryptophan, pointing to a likely read error. As DNA, the CDR3 is TGCAGTGCTAGAGCCCTAGTCGGAGTGACCTACAATGAGCAGTTCTCC. Encoded protein: CSARALVGVTYNEQFS. The rearrangement joins TRBV20-1 to TRBJ2-1; no definite D call. This CDR3 region has 16 residues. The germline V gene has CDR1 DFQATT and CDR2 SNEGSKA (reference sequence). Trimming took off 1 base at V and 2 bases at J, with 15 bases between the two ends.

Of note for this clonotype: This may arise from a read error, as a much more abundant clone is one base away. The chain combines TRBV20-1 with TRBJ2-4, with D perhaps being TRBD1 or TRBD2 (6 bases each). CDR3 length: 13 residues. Germline V gene lookup returns CDR1 DFQATT and CDR2 SNEGSKA (reference sequence). Trimming took 5 bases from V and 6 from J, leaving 14 bases between them. The CDR3 DNA is TGCAGTGCTGGGGGCCGGGACTTAAACATTCAGTACTTC. It encodes CSAGGRDLNIQYF.

In this sample, this clonotype turned up a few times. J is TRBJ1-5 and V is TRBV9; D might be TRBD1 (6 bases). Germline V CDR1 and CDR2: SGDLS, YYNGEE. V was pared by 4 bases and J by 6 bases, with 14 bases between. This CDR3 has 14 amino acids. CDR3 protein: CASSFADSGQPQHF. The CDR3 DNA is TGTGCCAGCAGCTTTGCGGACAGCGGTCAGCCCCAGCATTTT.

The chain carries TRBV6-1 and TRBJ1-2; 7 bases fit TRBD1. Germline values: CDR1 MNHNS, CDR2 SASEGT. Trimming removed 6 bases from V and 1 base from J; junction bases left unmatched: 17. The CDR3 is made up of 18 amino acids. The CDR3 bases are TGTGCCAGCAGATTTATGTTGGGGACAGCGAGGGATAACTATGGCTACACCTTC. Its protein product is CASRFMLGTARDNYGYTF.